The sequence of this T cell receptor beta chain was determined in a study of blood T cell repertoires in COVID-19. Turning to the study itself: PBMCs, B-cell-depleted T cells, or T cells were the source of the cDNA or gDNA that made up the material.

Germline CDR1 KGHSH, CDR2 LQKENI. This CDR3 has 13 amino acids. V dropped 2 bases and J dropped 2 bases, with 6 bases sitting between them. Authors' analysis steps: Amplification with reference gene primers provided the estimates of nucleated cell counts. Method: immunoSEQ multiplex PCR; TCRdb's copy keeps in-frame clones and lacks some. Clone size and V and J calls were adopted from that table, with D and trimming inferred from the DNA. The sample holds around 400,000 clones, approximately 87% seen once. Seattle participants joined during active infection and were tracked over time. This receptor was identified in an older woman with COVID-19, enrolled during active disease. The sample taken for sequencing was peripheral blood. The rearrangement uses TRBV18 and TRBJ1-2; D gene uncertain. The CDR3 loop reads CASSPSGNYGYTF. Written as DNA, the CDR3 is TGTGCCAGCTCACCATCCGGGAACTATGGCTACACCTTC.